Listed below are T cell receptor beta chains from one sample, sequenced in a study of T cells expressing NK-cell markers. TCRdb re-called the 5' RACE reads, yielding one record per CDR3 amino acid sequence without DNA. Listed are some 450,000 distinct CDR3 sequences; roughly 7.2% falls within the top ten. Sequences were obtained from blood T cells: a sorted CD56 or NKG2C T cell subset, CD4+ or CD8+ T cells, or bulk PBMC T cells (not recorded which). Source of these receptors: a woman aged 18-70 years in good health. Both conserved end residues are part of each CDR3. Each record gives: J gene, V gene, CDR3 protein.

TRBJ1-1	TRBV7-9	CASSLSGAPTEAFF
TRBJ2-1	TRBV6-1	CASSGQGGDNEQFF
TRBJ2-7	TRBV28	CASSLKREWVSYEQYF
TRBJ2-1	TRBV5-1	CASSLAAGSGVNEQFF
TRBJ2-7	TRBV7-2	CASSPAQLSYEQYF
TRBJ2-1	TRBV14	CASSPQRGGQFF
TRBJ2-3	TRBV30	CAWGGIVRTDTQYF
TRBJ2-3	TRBV5-4	CASSLDGLIRADTQYF
TRBJ2-1	TRBV20-1	CRVLPSYNEQFF
TRBJ2-3	TRBV29-1	CSVEAPGGEQYF
TRBJ1-6	TRBV27	CASSYSESYNSPLHF
TRBJ2-1	TRBV7-9	CASSGGTSGGLNEQFF
TRBJ2-5	TRBV18	CASSPPGETQYF
TRBJ2-7	TRBV7-9	CASNPGGGYEQYF
TRBJ2-5	TRBV15	CATSRARTGALETQYF
TRBJ2-7	TRBV7-2	CASSLGRGEQYF
TRBJ1-5	TRBV27	CASRQGGVSNQPQHF
TRBJ1-3	TRBV9	CASSLNRVHSGNTIYF
TRBJ2-1	TRBV7-8	CASSFRLLSYNEQFF
TRBJ1-2	TRBV7-2	CASSLNSNYGYTF
TRBJ1-1	TRBV7-2	CASRYPAPNTEAFF
TRBJ2-7	TRBV28	CASSLAGVGYEQYF
TRBJ2-5	TRBV5-1	CASSPFQGAGETQYF
TRBJ1-4	TRBV6-9	CASSYSWSRNEKLFF
TRBJ2-3	TRBV5-1	CASNVGSTDTQYF
TRBJ2-5	TRBV12-3/TRBV12-4	CASSSGEGAHETQYF
TRBJ1-2	TRBV12-3/TRBV12-4	CASSPSGYGYTF
TRBJ2-7	TRBV20-1	CSARGVSGSNEQYF
TRBJ1-5	TRBV5-6	CASSLSRAPGHQPQHF
TRBJ2-3	TRBV20-1	CSCEREFNTDTQYF
TRBJ1-2	TRBV5-1	CASSSADRAVYGYTF
TRBJ2-1	TRBV9	CASSPGGVPYNEQFF
TRBJ2-5	TRBV20-1	CSARDGSGRETQYF
TRBJ2-5	TRBV25-1	CASSEYPSGETQYF
TRBJ2-1	TRBV12-3/TRBV12-4	CASSLTLAGVIEQFF
TRBJ2-1	TRBV12-3/TRBV12-4	CASSPGDRSSYNEQFF
TRBJ1-1	TRBV15	CATQGSNTEAFF
TRBJ2-1	TRBV18	CASSPQSGADNEQFF
TRBJ2-2	TRBV20-1	CSAFPQGRTGELFF
TRBJ2-6	TRBV24-1	CATSDWSGQGSGANVLTF
TRBJ1-5	TRBV28	CASRGRGYSNQPQHF
TRBJ2-3	TRBV4-3	CASSQDGAGGGDTQYF
TRBJ2-6	TRBV6-5	CASSLERGRSSGANVLTF